The 27 T cell receptor beta chains presented below share a single source sample, sequenced in a study of regulatory T cells in long-lasting Graves disease (dated by TCRdb to the early 2020s). What this sample's time point label stands for: newly diagnosed GD, antithyroid drugs for less than 3 months. For both TCR sequencing and RNA sequencing, RNA was extracted from PBMCs in TRIzol. Receptors were amplified or captured by multiplex PCR. The instrument was an Illumina HiSeq 4000. iRepertoire HTBI primers and Arm-PCR amplification of CDR3 regions were used to construct TCR beta libraries. TCRdb cleaned the public reads at Q25 with fastp, built clones with MiXCR and kept in-frame beta chains. Rows are unified per CDR3 protein, each entry keeping the most common DNA and genes. Across this sample there are some 220,000 distinct CDR3 sequences, with roughly 18% seen only once. In total, the top ten clones hold about an eighth of the sample.

These records were also assigned to another study, of T cells in Graves' hyperthyroidism and ophthalmopathy.

Here the sequenced sample was peripheral blood mononuclear cells (PBMCs), taken at new diagnosis, from a patient treated with antithyroid drugs. The receptors here all came from a woman aged 25 to 39 with Graves disease. Donor details come from another sample of the same person, matched by shared clones.

This clonotype was observed many times. This chain links TRBV28 with TRBJ1-1; 7 nucleotides align to TRBD1. Germline V gene data show CDR1 as MDHEN and CDR2 as SYDVKM. V was pared by 6 bases and J by 0 bases, with 10 bases of the junction left unmatched. The CDR3 extends over 16 amino acids. CDR3 region: CASSDRQGGLNTEAFF. CDR3 nucleotide sequence: TGTGCCAGCAGCGACCGACAGGGTGGGTTGAACACTGAAGCTTTCTTT. Supplemented by reference TRBV28 and TRBJ1-1, the full variable domain reads DVKVTQSSRYLVKRTGEKVFLECVQDMDHENMFWYRQDPGLGLRLIYFSYDVKMKEKGDIPEGYSVSREKKERFSLILESASTNQTSMYLCASSDRQGGLNTEAFFGQGTRLTVV.

The sample holds many counts of this clonotype. The V gene is TRBV2, the J gene TRBJ2-1; D not resolved. The germline V gene has CDR1 SNHLY and CDR2 FYNNEI. Trimming pared 10 bases from V and 5 bases from J, leaving 12 bases between. The CDR3 is 12 amino acids. Written as DNA, the CDR3 is TGTGCCATCCCGCTTAGGAACAATGAGCAGTTCTTC. It codes for CAIPLRNNEQFF.

V and J are TRBV6-1 and TRBJ2-7; 8 bases align to TRBD1. V shed 6 bases and J 4 bases; nucleotides not matched to a gene: 23. Germline loops: CDR1 MNHNS, CDR2 SASEGT. The CDR3 loop spans 19 amino acids. The DNA of the CDR3 is TGTGCCAGCAGCACGCGACAAGGCGTCAGGGGGCGTACCGCTTACGAGCAGTACTTC. Translated, it gives CASSTRQGVRGRTAYEQYF.

This clonotype was seen many times. This chain joins TRBV10-2 and TRBJ2-1; no clear D gene. Between the trimmed V and J ends, which lost 3 bases and 10 bases, there was a span of 13 bases. From germline, CDR1 is WSHSY and CDR2 SAAADI. The CDR3 runs 13 residues. CDR3 in DNA: TGCGCCAGCAGTGACCGGAGCGACTCCGAGCAGTTCTTC. It is translated as CASSDRSDSEQFF.

There are many counts of this clonotype. The chain joins TRBV12-3 or TRBV12-4 to TRBJ2-7, with no clear D. The CDR3 runs 11 residues. V lost 4 bases and J lost 6, with 7 bases in between. The CDR3 spells CASSSHSEQYF. In nucleotides, the CDR3 is TGTGCCAGCAGTTCCCACTCCGAGCAGTACTTC.

The sample holds many counts of this clonotype. J is TRBJ1-3 and V is TRBV19; no reliable D call. This CDR3 comprises 13 residues. The germline CDR1 and CDR2 sequences are LNHDA and SQIVND (reference sequence). V was clipped by 11 bases and J by 0 bases, with 11 bases between them. CDR3 loop: CAATANSGNTIYF. DNA of the CDR3: TGTGCCGCGACGGCGAACTCTGGAAACACCATATATTTT.

With regard to this clonotype: Since a much larger clone is just one base distant, this may be a read error. This sequence joins TRBV12-3 or TRBV12-4 and TRBJ1-1; possible D gene TRBD1, 5 bases. Trimming took off 10 bases at V and 8 bases at J, with 20 bases between the two ends. This CDR3 comprises 13 residues. CDR3 amino acids: CANTLAQGGEAFF. The CDR3 DNA reads as TGTGCCAACACTTTAGCCCAGGGCGGGGAAGCTTTCTTT.

This clonotype was counted at least ten times. The genes are TRBV7-9 and TRBJ1-2, with no clear D. The V end lost 5 bases, the J end lost 0 bases, and 10 bases lay between the germline ends. The CDR3 sequence is 14 residues long. CDR1 and CDR2 (germline): SEHNR, FQNEAQ (reference sequence). This CDR3 reads CASSPVGANYGYTF. The CDR3, as DNA: TGTGCCAGCAGCCCCGTAGGAGCTAACTATGGCTACACCTTC.

At least ten counts were recorded for this clonotype. V is TRBV12-3 or TRBV12-4 and J is TRBJ2-4, with D possibly being TRBD1 or TRBD2 (5 bases each). The CDR3 runs 15 residues. V was pared by 6 bases and J by 3 bases, with 15 bases between. This CDR3 is CASSPQGVSKNIQYF. CDR3 in DNA: TGTGCCAGCAGCCCTCAGGGAGTTAGCAAAAACATTCAGTACTTC.

This clonotype was detected ten times or more. The J gene is TRBJ2-1, the V gene TRBV7-8, with 7 nucleotides matching TRBD2. Trimming removed 2 bases from V and 4 bases from J; junction bases left unmatched: 8. This CDR3 comprises 16 residues. Germline assignment: CDR1 SGHVS and CDR2 FQNEAQ. The CDR3 DNA reads as TGTGCCAGCAGCTTAATCAGCGGGAAACAGTACAATGAGCAGTTCTTC. As protein: CASSLISGKQYNEQFF.

This clonotype was counted only a few times. The chain uses TRBV18 and TRBJ1-5; no firm D call. V lost 5 bases to trimming and J lost 0 bases, with 20 bases between them. The germline V gene has CDR1 KGHSH and CDR2 LQKENI. The CDR3 is 18 residues long. The CDR3 DNA is TGTGCCAGCTCATCCCGGGCTCCCGACACCTATAGCAATCAGCCCCAGCATTTT. It is translated as CASSSRAPDTYSNQPQHF.

This clonotype was seen a handful of times. The gene calls are TRBV7-6 and TRBJ1-1; D may be TRBD1 (5 bases). Germline V gene sequence: CDR1 SGHVS, CDR2 FNYEAQ. Deletions cut 5 bases from V and 5 bases from J, with 18 bases between. The CDR3 has 15 residues. The CDR3 DNA follows: TGTGCCAGCAGCGCTAATTACGTTGGGGGAACTGAAGCTTTCTTT. Protein product: CASSANYVGGTEAFF.

V and J are TRBV5-4 and TRBJ2-3; tentative D call: TRBD2 (7 bases). Germline assignment: CDR1 SGHNT and CDR2 YYREEE (reference sequence). The CDR3 is 16 amino acids. V shed 0 bases and J shed 5 bases, with 16 bases lying between them. DNA of the CDR3: TGTGCCAGCAGCTTGGCCATCGGGGGGCGAGGAGATACGCAGTATTTT. Its translation is CASSLAIGGRGDTQYF.

There are many counts of this clonotype. This chain uses TRBV20-1 with TRBJ2-1; the D is unclear. This CDR3 comprises 11 residues. Per germline, CDR1 DFQATT and CDR2 SNEGSKA (reference sequence). Trimming removed 4 bases at V and 7 bases at J, with 8 bases between. CDR3 sequence (DNA): TGCAGTGCTACATACCCTAATGAGCAGTTCTTC. As protein: CSATYPNEQFF.

This clonotype was picked up many times. This CDR3 reads CASTEEGLGAKNIQYF. CDR3 sequence (DNA): TGTGCCAGCACCGAGGAGGGGCTCGGGGCCAAAAACATTCAGTACTTC. The gene calls are TRBV2 and TRBJ2-4; D perhaps matches TRBD2 (6 bases). The CDR3 is 16 residues long. The germline CDR1 and CDR2 sequences are SNHLY and FYNNEI. Trimming removed 7 bases at V and 1 base at J, with 17 bases between. The variable domain in full, completed from reference TRBV2 and TRBJ2-4, reads EPEVTQTPSHQVTQMGQEVILRCVPISNHLYFYWYRQILGQKVEFLVSFYNNEISEKSEIFDDQFSVERPDGSNFTLKIRSTKLEDSAMYFCASTEEGLGAKNIQYFGAGTRLSVL.

The table lists this clonotype with a few counts. The chain links TRBV10-3 to TRBJ2-2; either TRBD1 or TRBD2 may supply D (5 bases each). Between the trimmed V and J ends, which lost 1 base and 4 bases, there was a span of 10 bases. The germline CDR1 and CDR2 sequences are ENHRY and SYGVKD. The CDR3 has 15 amino acids. CDR3 bases: TGTGCCATCAGTGAGTTACAGGCGGGCACCGGGGAGCTGTTTTTT. It codes for CAISELQAGTGELFF.

V gene TRBV20-1 combines with J gene TRBJ1-2; unclear D gene. CDR3 size: 12 residues. Trimming stripped 4 bases from V and 0 bases from J, with 6 bases between. The germline gives CDR1 DFQATT, CDR2 SNEGSKA (reference sequence). DNA of the CDR3: TGCAGTGCTAAAGTACCTAACTATGGCTACACCTTC. Translating gives CSAKVPNYGYTF.

Points on this clonotype: A read error likely explains this, since a far larger clone differs by one base. This chain connects TRBV6-1 to TRBJ2-3; D not resolved. V gave up 6 bases and J gave up 2 bases, with 3 bases separating them. Germline V gene lookup returns CDR1 MNHNS and CDR2 SASEGT. This CDR3 comprises 11 residues. CDR3 loop: CASSDTDTQYF. CDR3 coding DNA: TGTGCCAGCAGCGACACAGATACGCAGTATTTT.

This clonotype was recorded a few times. CDR3 loop: CASSLGISGVADTQYF. As DNA, the CDR3 is TGTGCCAGCAGCTTAGGCATTAGCGGGGTTGCAGATACGCAGTATTTT. J is TRBJ2-3 and V is TRBV7-9; 8 bases align to TRBD2. The CDR3 is 16 residues long. Germline loops: CDR1 SEHNR, CDR2 FQNEAQ (reference sequence). The ends lost 1 base at V and 4 bases at J; junction bases unmatched: 7. The full variable domain, its missing parts supplied by reference TRBV7-9 and TRBJ2-3, is DTGVSQNPRHKITKRGQNVTFRCDPISEHNRLYWYRQTLGQGPEFLTYFQNEAQLEKSRLLSDRFSAERPKGSFSTLEIQRTEQGDSAMYLCASSLGISGVADTQYFGPGTRLTVL.

This clonotype was found many times. This chain connects TRBV6-1 to TRBJ2-5; TRBD1 agrees at 7 bases. Per germline, CDR1 MNHNS and CDR2 SASEGT. V gave up 2 bases and J gave up 5 bases; unmatched junction bases: 5. The CDR3 sequence is 14 residues long. CDR3 sequence reads: CASSEWDSQETQYF. The CDR3 bases are TGTGCCAGCAGTGAATGGGACAGCCAGGAGACCCAGTACTTC.

This clonotype was seen many times. J is TRBJ1-1 and V is TRBV10-3; D may be TRBD1 (5 bases). Germline loops: CDR1 ENHRY, CDR2 SYGVKD. CDR3 length: 13 residues. V dropped 5 bases and J dropped 0 bases, with 7 bases sitting between them. The DNA of the CDR3 is TGTGCCATCAGTCAGGGCCTGAACACTGAAGCTTTCTTT. Protein: CAISQGLNTEAFF.

The sample holds many counts of this clonotype. The rearrangement joins TRBV2 to TRBJ1-1; D gene ambiguous. The CDR3 runs to 14 residues. Germline V gene data show CDR1 as SNHLY and CDR2 as FYNNEI. V lost 10 bases to trimming and J lost 0 bases, with 15 bases between them. CDR3 coding DNA: TGTGCCACCCAGAGGGAGGGTCTGAACACTGAAGCTTTCTTT. As protein: CATQREGLNTEAFF.

The V and J genes are TRBV6-1 and TRBJ2-7; D possibly matches TRBD1 or TRBD2 (5 bases each). Trimming removed 2 bases at V and 1 base at J, with 12 bases between. Germline V CDR1 and CDR2: MNHNS, SASEGT. The CDR3 totals 15 residues. The CDR3 DNA reads TGTGCCAGCAGTGAAATTGCCAGGGAGTCCTACGAGCAGTACTTC. Residues: CASSEIARESYEQYF.

This clonotype was detected a few times. Possible read error: a much larger clone is one base away. The V gene is TRBV27, the J gene TRBJ1-2; 10 bases align to TRBD1. The V gene end was trimmed by 5 bases and the J gene end by 4 bases; junction bases not matched to a gene: 10. The germline V gene has CDR1 MNHEY and CDR2 SMNVEV (reference sequence). This CDR3 is built from 16 residues. This chain's CDR3 is CASSVQGQGISYGYTF. Written as DNA, the CDR3 is TGTGCCAGCAGTGTCCAGGGACAGGGGATTAGCTATGGCTACACCTTC.

This clonotype was recorded many times. The CDR3 DNA sequence: TGTGCCAGCAGTTTGCGGGGGGCAAACTATGGCTACACCTTC. It is translated as CASSLRGANYGYTF. This chain connects TRBV28 to TRBJ1-2, with a weak D call TRBD1 (6 bases). The V gene lost 3 bases and the J gene lost 2 bases, with 10 bases spanning the gap. The germline gives CDR1 MDHEN, CDR2 SYDVKM. CDR3 length: 14 amino acids.

This clonotype was detected many times. The V call is TRBV30, the J call TRBJ2-1, with D perhaps TRBD2 (6 bases). Trimming removed 0 bases at V and 3 bases at J, with 9 bases between. The germline gives CDR1 GTSNPN, CDR2 SVGIG (reference sequence). This CDR3 spans 14 amino acids. The CDR3 protein is CAWSVPGSYNEQFF. CDR3 in DNA: TGTGCCTGGAGTGTACCCGGGAGCTACAATGAGCAGTTCTTC.

This clonotype was seen repeatedly, ten times or more. The CDR3 DNA reads as TGTGCCAGCAGCGTTACGCTTACAGCCTCCTATGGCTACACCTTC. It is translated as CASSVTLTASYGYTF. The chain carries TRBV9 and TRBJ1-2; D is unresolved. The V and J ends lost 2 bases and 4 bases respectively, with 15 bases between them. The germline CDR1 and CDR2 sequences are SGDLS and YYNGEE. The CDR3 extends over 15 amino acids. Variable domain in full (rest from reference TRBV9 and TRBJ1-2): DSGVTQTPKHLITATGQRVTLRCSPRSGDLSVYWYQQSLDQGLQFLIQYYNGEERAKGNILERFSAQQFPDLHSELNLSSLELGDSALYFCASSVTLTASYGYTFGSGTRLTVV.